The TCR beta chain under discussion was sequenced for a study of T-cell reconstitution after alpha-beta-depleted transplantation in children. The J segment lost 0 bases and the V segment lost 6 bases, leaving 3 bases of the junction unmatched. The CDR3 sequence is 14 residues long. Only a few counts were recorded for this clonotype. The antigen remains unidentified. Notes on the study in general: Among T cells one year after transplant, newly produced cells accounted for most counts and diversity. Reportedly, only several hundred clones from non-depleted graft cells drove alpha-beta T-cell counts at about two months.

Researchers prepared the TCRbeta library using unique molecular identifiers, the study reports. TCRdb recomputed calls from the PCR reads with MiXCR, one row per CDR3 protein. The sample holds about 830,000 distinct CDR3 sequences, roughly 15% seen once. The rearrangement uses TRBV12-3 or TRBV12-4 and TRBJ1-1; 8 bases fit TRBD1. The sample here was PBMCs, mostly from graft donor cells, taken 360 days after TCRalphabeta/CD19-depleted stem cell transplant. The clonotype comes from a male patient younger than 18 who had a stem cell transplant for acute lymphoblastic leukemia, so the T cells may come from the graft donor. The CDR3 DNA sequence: TGTGCCAGCAGAAGACAGGGGCTGAACACTGAAGCTTTCTTT. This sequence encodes CASRRQGLNTEAFF.